This TCR beta chain originates from a study of T cells in Graves' hyperthyroidism and ophthalmopathy (dated by TCRdb to the late 2010s). Study-wide context: Peripheral blood was sampled at the time of initial diagnosis, prior to any treatment. For training and testing, the 110 or so patients in the discovery cohort were randomly divided in a 7:3 ratio. According to the paper, TCR Vbeta CDR3 sequencing was carried out on approximately 140 peripheral blood samples, which came from 40 to 45 ophthalmopathy, some 73 hyperthyroidism and approximately 17 progressor patients. In about six Graves' hyperthyroidism patients, the study also compared T-cell repertoires from thyroid tissue with T-cell repertoires from blood. Prospective prediction of ophthalmopathy was tested in an independent validation cohort of fewer than 20 hyperthyroidism patients and around 16 patients who later progressed to ophthalmopathy. After sampling, hyperthyroidism patients received methimazole starting at 30 mg daily, and ophthalmopathy patients received high-dose intravenous methylprednisolone. To identify TCR V-J signatures that set the groups apart, the researchers used a discovery cohort of 100 patients, made up of approximately 43 with Graves' ophthalmopathy and some 60 with stable Graves' hyperthyroidism.

Hyperthyroidism patients were newly diagnosed, had a disease duration of under 2 months, and were aged 18 to 65 years. Patients with uncontrolled infections, other autoimmune diseases, pregnancy or lactation were excluded. Diagnoses were based on clinical symptoms, serum thyroxine and TRAb, thyroid ultrasound and orbital computed tomography. For progressor patients, blood was drawn at the first diagnosis of hyperthyroidism, before any ophthalmopathy symptoms had appeared. PBMCs were separated from 7.5 to 10 ml of fresh peripheral blood using Ficoll-Paque density gradient centrifugation. Patients classed as progressors first received a Graves' hyperthyroidism diagnosis and then went on to develop ophthalmopathy during follow-up. Total RNA was extracted with Trizol reagent, and quality was checked on an Agilent 2100 Bioanalyzer. What the study reported, not specific to this receptor: No statistical method was used to set the sample size in advance, and investigators knew the group allocation. A 13 V-J signature model separated ophthalmopathy from stable hyperthyroidism, with roughly 88% sensitivity and around 84% specificity in cross-validation and 80%/75% in testing. In validation, the model predicted progression to ophthalmopathy with around 71% sensitivity and 72% to 75% specificity, a median of 6.5 months before onset. Blood samples also contained most of the expanded thyroid clonotypes (frequency above 0.001), which suggests that blood repertoires may reflect thyroid immune responses.

Spanning cysteine to phenylalanine, the CDR3 consists of 13 amino acids. Left in the record is the CDR3 DNA by itself, 39 bases read in frame from the first base. V is pared back by 5 bases and J by 3 bases, with 8 bases lying between the germline termini. From a lookup of the germline V gene, CDR1 and CDR2 are MNHNS and SASEGT. TCR beta CDR3 regions were amplified from RNA transcripts. The first round of RT-PCR for the TCR CDR3 was performed with the HTBI primer set and the Qiagen OneStep RT-PCR kit. A second multiplex PCR round built the libraries, followed by size selection and purification. The libraries were sequenced on an Illumina HiSeq2000 using paired-end 100 bp reads. As for the original processing: SOAPnuke was used to process the raw data, with reads discarded if the reads contained adapters or uncalled bases, had a mean Phred below 15, or lacked an exact constant-primer or identifier match. High-quality paired reads were merged using COPE v1.2.5, and each unique nucleotide sequence was defined as a clonotype. Clonotypes were aligned to IMGT TRBV, TRBD and TRBJ reference segments using MiTCR v1.1. Only V-J combinations with frequency above 0.0001, covering 99.2% of repertoires, were analysed. A TCS score was defined as the ratio of F50 (clonal expansion) to E x V (chaos), with BLOSUM62-based TCRdist applied between CDR3 peptides within each V-J. Welch's t-statistics and random forest reduced around 550 V-J features to 10 to 15, which were used in a naive Bayes classifier (R e1071). In TCRdb, the public reads were trimmed at Q25 with fastp and aligned with MiXCR, with productive beta chains retained. Every distinct CDR3 protein forms one entry, paired with its most common genes and DNA. The V and J calls and clone size come from TCRdb's table, not from the authors' own analysis. The sample includes over 250,000 distinct CDR3 sequences, with less than 30% observed a single time. The ten biggest clones cover 20% to 30% of the sample.

This clonotype was observed a few times. There is no known antigen for this receptor. No per-base quality is available; no much larger clone lies one base away. The clonotype originates from a man aged 35 to 55 with Graves' hyperthyroidism that later progressed to Graves' ophthalmopathy. The chain couples TRBV6-1 to TRBJ1-5, with an unclear D gene assignment. Material for sequencing was blood. The encoded CDR3 is CASSTSNNQPQHF. The nucleotides read TGTGCCAGCAGTACCAGCAACAATCAGCCCCAGCATTTT.